This T cell receptor beta chain was identified in a study of T cells in Graves' hyperthyroidism and ophthalmopathy. Researchers took RNA transcripts and amplified the TCR beta CDR3 regions from them. The HTBI primer set was used in a first-round RT-PCR of the TCR CDR3. A single record per CDR3 protein comes from TCRdb applying MiXCR to the multiplex PCR reads. This repertoire shows 400,000 to 450,000 distinct CDR3 sequences, about 15% found once; its top ten account for about 13%. Enrolled ophthalmopathy patients presented with a Clinical Activity Score of at least 3, a NOSPECS grade of at least 4, and disease duration under 3 months. Study-wide points: Progression to ophthalmopathy was predicted a median of roughly 6.5 months early.

This clonotype was recorded many times. The antigen remains unidentified. Sample: blood. The sequence was obtained from a young man with Graves' ophthalmopathy.

In DNA form, the CDR3 reads TGTGCCAGCAGTTACCGTCCACAGGGTTCTAACTATGGCTACACCTTC. This sequence encodes CASSYRPQGSNYGYTF. The V gene is TRBV12-3 or TRBV12-4, the J gene TRBJ1-2; D is possibly TRBD1 (6 bases). The CDR3 is 16 amino acids. The germline V and J ends were trimmed by 4 bases and 0 bases, with 15 bases remaining between them.